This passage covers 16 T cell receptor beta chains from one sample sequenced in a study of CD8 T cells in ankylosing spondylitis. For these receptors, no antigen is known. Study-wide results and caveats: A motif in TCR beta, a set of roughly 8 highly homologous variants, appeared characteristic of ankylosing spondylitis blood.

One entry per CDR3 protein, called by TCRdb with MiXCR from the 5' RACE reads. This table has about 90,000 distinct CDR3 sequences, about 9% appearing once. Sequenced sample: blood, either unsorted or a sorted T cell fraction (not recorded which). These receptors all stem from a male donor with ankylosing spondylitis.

CDR3 in amino acids: CASSVDTGANEQFF. The CDR3 DNA reads TGTGCCAGCAGCGTAGATACGGGAGCGAATGAGCAGTTCTTC. The rearrangement uses TRBV9 and TRBJ2-1, with D possibly matching TRBD2 (6 bases). The CDR3 extends over 14 amino acids. The germline CDR1 and CDR2 sequences are SGDLS and YYNGEE. The V end was cut by 0 bases, the J end by 7 bases, with 11 bases between.

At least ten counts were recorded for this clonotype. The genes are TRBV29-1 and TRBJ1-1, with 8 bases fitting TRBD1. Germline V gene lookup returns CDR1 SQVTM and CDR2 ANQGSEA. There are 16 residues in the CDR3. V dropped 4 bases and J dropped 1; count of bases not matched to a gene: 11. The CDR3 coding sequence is TGCAGCGTTGCGGGGGGACAGGCCTTCACGAACACTGAAGCTTTCTTT. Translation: CSVAGGQAFTNTEAFF.

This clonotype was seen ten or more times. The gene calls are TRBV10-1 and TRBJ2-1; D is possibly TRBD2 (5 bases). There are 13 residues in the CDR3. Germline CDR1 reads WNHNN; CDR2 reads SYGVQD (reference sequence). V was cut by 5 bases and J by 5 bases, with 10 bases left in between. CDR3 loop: CASSLLVHNEQFF. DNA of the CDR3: TGCGCCAGCAGTCTACTAGTCCACAATGAGCAGTTCTTC.

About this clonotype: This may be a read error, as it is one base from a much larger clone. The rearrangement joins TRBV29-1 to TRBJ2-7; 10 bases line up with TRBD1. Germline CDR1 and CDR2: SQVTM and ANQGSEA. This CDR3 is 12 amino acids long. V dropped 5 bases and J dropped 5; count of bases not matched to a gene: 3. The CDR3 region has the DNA TGCAGCGTTATGGGACAGGGGCACGAGCAGTACTTC. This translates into CSVMGQGHEQYF.

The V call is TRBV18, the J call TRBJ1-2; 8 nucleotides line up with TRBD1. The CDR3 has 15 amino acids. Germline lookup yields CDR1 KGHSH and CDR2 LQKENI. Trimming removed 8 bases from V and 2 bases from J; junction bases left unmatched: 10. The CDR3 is CASQTGDLLNYGYTF. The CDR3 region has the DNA TGTGCCAGCCAGACAGGGGACCTGCTAAACTATGGCTACACCTTC.

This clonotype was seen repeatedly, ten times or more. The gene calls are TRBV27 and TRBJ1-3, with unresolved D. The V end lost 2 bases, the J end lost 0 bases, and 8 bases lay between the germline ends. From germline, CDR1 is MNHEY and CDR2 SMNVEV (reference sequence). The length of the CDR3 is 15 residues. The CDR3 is CASSLGPGSGNTIYF. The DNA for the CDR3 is TGTGCCAGCAGTTTAGGACCGGGCTCTGGAAACACCATATATTTT.

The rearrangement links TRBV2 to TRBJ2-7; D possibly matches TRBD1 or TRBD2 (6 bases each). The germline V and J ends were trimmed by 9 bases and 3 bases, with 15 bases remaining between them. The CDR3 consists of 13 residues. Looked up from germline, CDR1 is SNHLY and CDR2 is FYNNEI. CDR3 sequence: CASLQGGDYEQYF. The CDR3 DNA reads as TGTGCCAGTTTACAGGGAGGAGACTACGAGCAGTACTTC. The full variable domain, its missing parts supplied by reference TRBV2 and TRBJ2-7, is EPEVTQTPSHQVTQMGQEVILRCVPISNHLYFYWYRQILGQKVEFLVSFYNNEISEKSEIFDDQFSVERPDGSNFTLKIRSTKLEDSAMYFCASLQGGDYEQYFGPGTRLTVT.

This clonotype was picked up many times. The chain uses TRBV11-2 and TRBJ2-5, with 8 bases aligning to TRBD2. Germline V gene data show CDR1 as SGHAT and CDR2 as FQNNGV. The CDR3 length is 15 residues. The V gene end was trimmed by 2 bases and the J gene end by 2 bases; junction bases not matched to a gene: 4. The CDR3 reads CASSLTRGGQETQYF. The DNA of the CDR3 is TGTGCCAGCAGCTTAACCCGGGGGGGTCAAGAGACCCAGTACTTC.

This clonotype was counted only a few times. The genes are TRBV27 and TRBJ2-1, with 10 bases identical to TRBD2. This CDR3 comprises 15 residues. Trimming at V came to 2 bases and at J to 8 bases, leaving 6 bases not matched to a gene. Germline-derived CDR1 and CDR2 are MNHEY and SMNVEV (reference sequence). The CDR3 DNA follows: TGTGCCAGCAGTTTAGGAACTAGCGGGATAGATGAGCAGTTCTTC. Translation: CASSLGTSGIDEQFF.

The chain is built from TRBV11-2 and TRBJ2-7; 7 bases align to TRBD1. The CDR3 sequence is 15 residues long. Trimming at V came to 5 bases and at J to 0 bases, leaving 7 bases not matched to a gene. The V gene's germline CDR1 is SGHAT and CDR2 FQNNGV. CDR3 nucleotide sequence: TGTGCCAGCAGCGGCTCCGGGACAGACTCCTACGAGCAGTACTTC. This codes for CASSGSGTDSYEQYF.

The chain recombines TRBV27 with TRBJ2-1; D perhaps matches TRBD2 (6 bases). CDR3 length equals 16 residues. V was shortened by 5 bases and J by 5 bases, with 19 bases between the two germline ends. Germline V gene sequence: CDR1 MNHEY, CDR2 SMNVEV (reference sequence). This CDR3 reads CASSHGPGSGDNEQFF. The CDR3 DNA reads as TGTGCCAGCAGTCACGGACCGGGTAGCGGTGACAATGAGCAGTTCTTC.

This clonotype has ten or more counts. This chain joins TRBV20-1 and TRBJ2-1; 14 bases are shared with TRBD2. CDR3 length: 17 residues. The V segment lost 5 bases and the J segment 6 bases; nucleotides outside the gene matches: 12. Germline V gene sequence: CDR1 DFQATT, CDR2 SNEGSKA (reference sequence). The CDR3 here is CSAWGLAGEFVGNEQFF. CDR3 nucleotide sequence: TGCAGTGCTTGGGGACTAGCGGGAGAATTTGTTGGCAATGAGCAGTTCTTC.

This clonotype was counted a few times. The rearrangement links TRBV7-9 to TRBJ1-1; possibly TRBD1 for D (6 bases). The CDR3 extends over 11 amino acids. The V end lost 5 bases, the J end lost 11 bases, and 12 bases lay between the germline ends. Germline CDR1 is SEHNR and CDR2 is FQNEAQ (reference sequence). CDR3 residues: CASSPGQGAFF. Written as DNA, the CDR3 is TGTGCCAGCAGCCCGGGACAAGGCGCTTTCTTT.

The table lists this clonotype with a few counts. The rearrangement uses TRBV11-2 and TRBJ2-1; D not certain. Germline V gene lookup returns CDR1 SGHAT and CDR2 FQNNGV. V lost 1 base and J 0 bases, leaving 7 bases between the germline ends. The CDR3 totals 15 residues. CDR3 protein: CASSLVWSSYNEQFF. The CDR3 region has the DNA TGTGCCAGCAGCTTAGTCTGGAGCTCCTACAATGAGCAGTTCTTC.

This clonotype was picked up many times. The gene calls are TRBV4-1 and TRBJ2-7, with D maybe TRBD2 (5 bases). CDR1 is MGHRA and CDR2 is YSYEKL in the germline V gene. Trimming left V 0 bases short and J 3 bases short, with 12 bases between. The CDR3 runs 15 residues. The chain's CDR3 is CASSQDRGSNYEQYV. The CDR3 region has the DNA TGCGCCAGCAGCCAAGATCGGGGATCTAACTACGAGCAGTACGTC.

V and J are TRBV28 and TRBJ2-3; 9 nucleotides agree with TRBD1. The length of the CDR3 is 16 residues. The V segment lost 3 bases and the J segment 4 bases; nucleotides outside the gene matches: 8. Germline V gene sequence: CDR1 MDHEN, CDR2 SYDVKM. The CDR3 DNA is TGTGCCAGCAGTTTGATACAGGGGGCTGAGGCAGATACGCAGTATTTT. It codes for CASSLIQGAEADTQYF.